One and the same sample provided the 25 T cell receptor beta chains below, sequenced in a study of blood T cell repertoires in COVID-19. The repertoire was sequenced with immunoSEQ multiplex PCR; TCRdb's copy has only in-frame clones and lacks some. This table holds roughly 45,000 clones, approximately 91% found once. The sequenced material came from peripheral blood. The origin of the receptors is a human donor in a cohort sampled during active COVID-19.

This chain uses TRBV6-1 with TRBJ2-6; no reliable D call. The V end was cut by 0 bases, the J end by 0 bases, with 6 bases between. CDR3 length equals 16 residues. From germline, CDR1 is MNHNS and CDR2 SASEGT. CDR3 nucleotides: TGTGCCAGCAGTGAAGCACGAGCCTCTGGGGCCAACGTCCTGACTTTC. Encoded protein: CASSEARASGANVLTF.

This clone was found once. The rearrangement links TRBV15 to TRBJ1-6; D is possibly TRBD1 (5 bases). Trimming removed 0 bases from V and 5 bases from J, with 11 bases in between. Germline loops: CDR1 LNHNV, CDR2 YYDKDF (reference sequence). This CDR3 is built from 16 residues. The CDR3 coding sequence is TGTGCCACCAGCAGAGATTACAGCAGGGATAATTCACCCCTCCACTTT. It yields the protein CATSRDYSRDNSPLHF.

The V gene is TRBV5-1, the J gene TRBJ1-3; 8 positions agree with TRBD1. The ends lost 5 bases at V and 4 bases at J; junction bases unmatched: 5. The CDR3 is made up of 14 amino acids. CDR1 SGHRS and CDR2 YFSETQ come from the germline V gene. The CDR3 sequence is CASRQQGEGNTIYF. The CDR3 region has the DNA TGCGCCAGCAGACAACAGGGGGAGGGAAACACCATATATTTT. The whole variable domain, filled in from reference TRBV5-1 and TRBJ1-3, reads KAGVTQTPRYLIKTRGQQVTLSCSPISGHRSVSWYQQTPGQGLQFLFEYFSETQRNKGNFPGRFSGRQFSNSRSEMNVSTLELGDSALYLCASRQQGEGNTIYFGEGSWLTVV.

The genes are TRBV7-9 and TRBJ2-1, with 11 bases aligning to TRBD1. V trimming: 8 bases; J trimming: 7 bases; junction bases outside the gene matches: 4. Per the germline V gene, CDR1 is SEHNR and CDR2 is FQNEAQ (reference sequence). The CDR3 spans 13 residues. The CDR3 loop reads CASGGQGANEQFF. The CDR3 DNA follows: TGTGCCAGCGGAGGACAGGGGGCTAATGAGCAGTTCTTC.

The chain links TRBV18 to TRBJ2-7; 10 nucleotides line up with TRBD2. The CDR3 covers 15 residues. The germline V gene encodes CDR1 KGHSH and CDR2 LQKENI. After removal of 2 bases from V and 2 bases from J, the junction contained 3 bases not matched to a gene. CDR3 in DNA: TGTGCCAGCTCACCAACGAGCGGGGGGGCCTACGAGCAGTACTTC. Translating gives CASSPTSGGAYEQYF.

The chain links TRBV5-1 to TRBJ1-1, with TRBD1 as a possible D gene (6 bases). The germline V and J ends were trimmed by 4 bases and 1 base, with 11 bases remaining between them. CDR3 length: 14 residues. The germline V gene encodes CDR1 SGHRS and CDR2 YFSETQ. Here the CDR3 DNA reads TGCGCCAGCAGCCCCGGGACACCGAACACTGAAGCTTTCTTT. This encodes CASSPGTPNTEAFF.

This chain connects TRBV7-2 to TRBJ1-6, with TRBD1 matching 11 bases. This CDR3 has 17 residues. Unmatched junction bases numbered 13, after V lost 5 bases and J lost 10 bases. Germline V gene lookup returns CDR1 SGHTA and CDR2 FQGNSA. In nucleotides, the CDR3 is TGTGCCAGCAGCCCAGGCGGCGGGACAGGGGGTAGATCACCCCTCCACTTT. Translation gives CASSPGGGTGGRSPLHF.

The rearrangement uses TRBV7-2 and TRBJ1-2; D ambiguous. Germline assignment: CDR1 SGHTA and CDR2 FQGNSA. Between the trimmed V and J ends, which lost 1 base and 3 bases, there was a span of 15 bases. The CDR3 is made up of 16 amino acids. CDR3 in DNA: TGTGCCAGCAGCTTAGTTTACGTCCAACGGGACTATGGCTACACCTTC. This sequence encodes CASSLVYVQRDYGYTF.

The V gene is TRBV6-2 or TRBV6-3, the J gene TRBJ2-7; 11 bases are a match to TRBD1. The CDR3 is 14 amino acids. Germline lookup yields CDR1 MNHEY and CDR2 SVGEGT. The junction had 3 bases not matched to a gene; V was cut back by 5 bases and J by 3 bases. The CDR3 DNA sequence: TGTGCCAGCAGTGCGGACAGGGGGCTCTACGAGCAGTACTTC. Protein: CASSADRGLYEQYF.

The chain combines TRBV5-4 with TRBJ1-1, with D perhaps TRBD1 (6 bases). The CDR3 sequence is 14 residues long. Trimming pared 2 bases from V and 2 bases from J, leaving 10 bases between. Germline lookup yields CDR1 SGHNT and CDR2 YYREEE (reference sequence). The CDR3 protein is CASSFLGGNTEAFF. The CDR3, as DNA: TGTGCCAGCAGCTTCCTAGGGGGTAACACTGAAGCTTTCTTT. The whole variable domain, filled in from reference TRBV5-4 and TRBJ1-1, reads ETGVTQSPTHLIKTRGQQVTLRCSSQSGHNTVSWYQQALGQGPQFIFQYYREEENGRGNFPPRFSGLQFPNYSSELNVNALELDDSALYLCASSFLGGNTEAFFGQGTRLTVV.

The J gene is TRBJ1-1, the V gene TRBV7-6, with 10 bases lining up with TRBD1. Looked up from germline, CDR1 is SGHVS and CDR2 is FNYEAQ. V lost 5 bases and J lost 5; bases outside the gene matches: 8. The CDR3 has 15 amino acids. CDR3 bases: TGTGCCAGCAGCGGGAGGACAGGGGGAAGGACTGAAGCTTTCTTT. Protein sequence: CASSGRTGGRTEAFF.

The rearrangement uses TRBV27 and TRBJ2-7; no definite D call. The CDR3 consists of 13 residues. Germline lookup yields CDR1 MNHEY and CDR2 SMNVEV (reference sequence). V was shortened by 3 bases and J by 2 bases, with 8 bases between the two germline ends. CDR3 region: CASSFAETYEQYF. The DNA for the CDR3 is TGTGCCAGCAGTTTCGCAGAAACCTACGAGCAGTACTTC.

This clone was observed a handful of times. The rearrangement links TRBV20-1 to TRBJ2-7; possible D gene TRBD1, 5 bases. The CDR3 runs 11 residues. The V gene lost 6 bases and the J gene lost 5 bases, with 11 bases spanning the gap. Germline loops: CDR1 DFQATT, CDR2 SNEGSKA (reference sequence). The CDR3 DNA sequence: TGCAGTGCCCTCAAAGGGGACGAGCAGTACTTC. Its translation: CSALKGDEQYF.

This rearrangement joins TRBV19 to TRBJ1-1, with D perhaps TRBD1 (5 bases). Germline V gene sequence: CDR1 LNHDA, CDR2 SQIVND (reference sequence). V dropped 7 bases and J dropped 6 bases, with 18 bases sitting between them. CDR3 length equals 14 residues. CDR3 DNA sequence: TGTGCCAGTATCGTACAGGACGGAGGGCCTGAAGCTTTCTTT. This encodes CASIVQDGGPEAFF.

The chain links TRBV14 to TRBJ1-2; the D gene is possibly TRBD1 (5 bases). V was pared by 1 base and J by 3 bases, with 12 bases between. Germline lookup yields CDR1 SGHDN and CDR2 FVKESK. The length of the CDR3 is 15 residues. Here the CDR3 DNA reads TGTGCCAGCAGCCAAGGGGGTAGGGGATACTATGGCTACACCTTC. Residues: CASSQGGRGYYGYTF.

The chain is built from TRBV7-9 and TRBJ2-7; D is undetermined. This CDR3 spans 13 amino acids. Trimming pared 2 bases from V and 3 bases from J, leaving 8 bases between. Germline loops: CDR1 SEHNR, CDR2 FQNEAQ (reference sequence). Here the CDR3 DNA reads TGTGCCAGCAGCTTACAGGAAAGCTACGAGCAGTACTTC. Amino acids: CASSLQESYEQYF.

The rearrangement joins TRBV12-3 or TRBV12-4 to TRBJ2-6; D is unresolved. The CDR3 runs to 13 residues. Trimming took 10 bases from V and 5 from J, leaving 12 bases between them. CDR3: CANALPRANVLTF. CDR3 DNA: TGTGCCAACGCACTACCTCGGGCCAACGTCCTGACTTTC.

This sequence joins TRBV6-2 or TRBV6-3 and TRBJ2-7; D may be TRBD2 (5 bases). The CDR3 totals 15 residues. V was pared by 3 bases and J by 2 bases, with 14 bases between. Germline lookup yields CDR1 MNHEY and CDR2 SVGEGT. The CDR3 reads CASSYSDGITYEQYF. The CDR3 nucleotides are TGTGCCAGCAGTTATAGTGACGGGATTACCTACGAGCAGTACTTC.

The chain is built from TRBV2 and TRBJ1-2; D gene ambiguous. The CDR3 runs 17 residues. The germline CDR1 and CDR2 sequences are SNHLY and FYNNEI. Trimming took 0 bases from V and 5 from J, leaving 19 bases between them. CDR3 residues: CASSEALLSESIYGYTF. The DNA of the CDR3 is TGTGCCAGCAGTGAAGCGTTGTTGAGCGAATCAATTTATGGCTACACCTTC.

The chain combines TRBV3-1 (or the pseudogene TRBV3-2) with TRBJ2-7, with 8 bases that match TRBD1. The trim removed 1 base at V and 4 bases at J, leaving 9 bases unmatched. CDR3 length: 16 residues. Germline lookup yields CDR1 LGHDT and CDR2 YNNKEL (reference sequence). CDR3 nucleotide sequence: TGTGCCAGCAGCCAAGGGGTAGGACAGGGTATTTACGAGCAGTACTTC. It translates to CASSQGVGQGIYEQYF.

This chain connects TRBV19 to TRBJ1-1; 9 nucleotides agree with TRBD1. CDR1 and CDR2 (germline): LNHDA, SQIVND (reference sequence). After removal of 9 bases from V and 3 bases from J, the junction contained 14 bases not matched to a gene. The CDR3 totals 16 residues. The CDR3 DNA reads TGTGCCAGCACCCCCGGGACAGGGTGGATGGACACTGAAGCTTTCTTT. Its translation: CASTPGTGWMDTEAFF.

This clone occurred a few times. The J gene is TRBJ1-2, the V gene TRBV5-4; 9 nucleotides agree with TRBD1. CDR1 is SGHNT and CDR2 is YYREEE in the germline V gene (reference sequence). The CDR3 has 13 amino acids. With 3 bases clipped from V and 4 bases from J, the junction kept 1 base outside the gene matches. The CDR3 sequence: CASSSDRGYGYTF. In DNA, the CDR3 is TGTGCCAGCAGCTCGGACAGGGGCTATGGCTACACCTTC.

This chain connects TRBV4-2 to TRBJ2-6; no clear D. The CDR3 extends over 16 amino acids. V was cut by 5 bases and J by 0 bases, with 11 bases left in between. Germline CDR1 and CDR2: LGHNA and YNFKEQ. The CDR3: CASSAISVSGANVLTF. The DNA of the CDR3 is TGTGCCAGCAGCGCGATTAGTGTCTCTGGGGCCAACGTCCTGACTTTC.

The chain links TRBV6-5 to TRBJ1-5; 10 positions match TRBD1. V lost 4 bases, J lost 5 bases, and 5 bases stayed unmatched. This CDR3 comprises 15 residues. Germline CDR1 reads MNHEY; CDR2 reads SVGAGI. The chain's CDR3 is CASSSADRGHQPQHF. CDR3 sequence (DNA): TGTGCCAGCAGTTCAGCCGACAGGGGGCATCAGCCCCAGCATTTT.

J is TRBJ2-5 and V is TRBV11-2, with TRBD1 as a possible D gene (5 bases). Germline V gene sequence: CDR1 SGHAT, CDR2 FQNNGV. Trimming took off 2 bases at V and 2 bases at J, with 15 bases between the two ends. The CDR3 has 16 amino acids. The CDR3 here is CASSLTSGLVQETQYF. The CDR3, as DNA: TGTGCCAGCAGCTTAACCTCAGGGTTAGTTCAAGAGACCCAGTACTTC.